Sequencing of this T cell receptor beta chain was carried out in a study of shared clonotypes between healthy human individuals. General study points: Naive CD4 clonotypes overlapped across a handful of donors at about 5.2%. Rarefaction exposed incomplete sorted-subset sequencing despite large depth.

This clone showed up just a few times. Its antigen is undetermined. Under the authors' procedure: Filtering was not the same, since immunoSEQ gave junction-only sequences without quality scores. Here immunoSEQ multiplex PCR was the method, and the copy in TCRdb shows in-frame clones only, minus some. Clone size and V and J calls were adopted from that table, with D and trimming inferred from the DNA. The sample records 550,000 to 800,000 clones, approximately 74% being singletons. Sequencing input: memory CD4+ T cells sorted from blood. The subset: CD45RA-negative fraction. This clonotype was obtained from a woman aged 30 to 39 in good health.

CDR3 DNA: TGTGCCTGGAGTGTAATAGGGTACGAGCAGTACTTC. Translating it yields CAWSVIGYEQYF. The chain combines TRBV30 with TRBJ2-7; D is unclear. Deletions cut 0 bases from V and 4 bases from J, with 7 bases between. Germline lookup yields CDR1 GTSNPN and CDR2 SVGIG (reference sequence). The CDR3 has 12 residues.